These 9 T cell receptor beta chains came from one sample sequenced in a study of blood T cells in healthy people across ages. Combining a sample-barcoded 5' primer with a J-beta primer mix, a second PCR ran for 7 to 11 cycles. TCRdb re-called the 5' RACE reads through MiXCR, storing one row per CDR3 protein. The table lists more than 1.4 million distinct CDR3 sequences, 42% of them singletons. Input material: blood. These receptors came from a young woman in good health.

Note on this clonotype: Sequence at one end of the junction differs from germline and may be a read error. This rearrangement joins TRBV6-2 or TRBV6-3 to TRBJ2-1; TRBD1 aligns across 8 bases. The length of the CDR3 is 14 residues. The germline CDR1 and CDR2 sequences are MNHEY and SVGEGT. The CDR3 DNA is TGTGCCAGCAGAAGACAGGGGACATCCTACGAGCGGTTCTTC. Its translation: CASRRQGTSYERFF.

V gene TRBV6-5 combines with J gene TRBJ2-1; 11 bases map to TRBD2. The closer fit of TRBJ2-7 to the DNA end suggests the J call may be wrong. The CDR3 totals 18 residues. CDR1 and CDR2 (germline): MNHEY, SVGAGI. CDR3 coding DNA: TGTGCCAGCACCCTACTAGCGGGAGACCGGAACTCCTACAATGAGCAGTACTTC. It encodes CASTLLAGDRNSYNEQYF.

The V and J genes are TRBV2 and TRBJ2-1; 9 positions agree with TRBD2. The CDR3 length is 13 residues. V lost 7 bases, J lost 4 bases, and 2 bases stayed unmatched. Germline values: CDR1 SNHLY, CDR2 FYNNEI. The CDR3 coding sequence is TGTGCCAGCACTAGCGGGAAATACAATGAGCAGTTCTTC. Amino acid sequence: CASTSGKYNEQFF. The whole variable domain, filled in from reference TRBV2 and TRBJ2-1, reads EPEVTQTPSHQVTQMGQEVILRCVPISNHLYFYWYRQILGQKVEFLVSFYNNEISEKSEIFDDQFSVERPDGSNFTLKIRSTKLEDSAMYFCASTSGKYNEQFFGPGTRLTVL.

The genes are TRBV7-2 and TRBJ1-2, with D tentatively TRBD1 (6 bases). Germline V lookup: CDR1 SGHTA, CDR2 FQGNSA. The CDR3 spans 14 residues. V was clipped by 3 bases and J by 4 bases, with 12 bases between them. CDR3 sequence reads: CASSFRQAGYGYTF. The CDR3 bases are TGTGCCAGCAGCTTTCGACAGGCTGGCTATGGCTACACCTTC.

V and J are TRBV7-2 and TRBJ2-3; the D gene is possibly TRBD2 (5 bases). The CDR3 has 18 amino acids. V lost 5 bases and J lost 0, with 21 bases in between. CDR1 SGHTA and CDR2 FQGNSA come from the germline V gene. The CDR3 DNA reads as TGTGCCAGCAGCCTCAGCTTGGGTGGCGGGCCCAGCACAGATACGCAGTATTTT. Translated: CASSLSLGGGPSTDTQYF.

The chain couples TRBV7-8 to TRBJ2-1, with D uncertain. Trimming pared 0 bases from V and 6 bases from J, leaving 15 bases between. This CDR3 contains 16 residues. CDR1 is SGHVS and CDR2 is FQNEAQ in the germline V gene. CDR3 in DNA: TGTGCCAGCAGCTTAGCTGTTTATGGAACGGGCAATGAGCAGTTCTTC. Amino acids: CASSLAVYGTGNEQFF.

V is TRBV12-5 and J is TRBJ2-1; D not resolved. Trimming left V 7 bases short and J 10 bases short, with 23 bases between. CDR1 and CDR2 from the germline V gene are LGHNT and FRNRAP. This CDR3 comprises 15 residues. The chain's CDR3 is CASAVGWTPDGEQFF. CDR3 coding DNA: TGTGCTAGTGCCGTTGGGTGGACCCCAGATGGGGAGCAGTTCTTC.

The chain carries TRBV28 and TRBJ2-7; D unresolved. Germline V CDR1 and CDR2: MDHEN, SYDVKM. CDR3 size: 15 residues. Trimming removed 6 bases at V and 2 bases at J, with 17 bases between. The CDR3 DNA reads TGTGCCAGCAGCCCCGAGCGTGCAGGAACCTACGAGCAGTACTTC. This translates into CASSPERAGTYEQYF.

This clonotype has a handful of counts. The chain is built from TRBV6-5 and TRBJ2-5; D unclear. The germline V gene encodes CDR1 MNHEY and CDR2 SVGAGI. With 2 bases removed from V and 4 bases from J, the gap between germline ends came to 11 bases. The CDR3 contains 14 residues. The CDR3 loop reads CASSYLKEGETQYF. DNA for the CDR3: TGTGCCAGCAGTTACCTAAAGGAAGGAGAGACCCAGTACTTC.